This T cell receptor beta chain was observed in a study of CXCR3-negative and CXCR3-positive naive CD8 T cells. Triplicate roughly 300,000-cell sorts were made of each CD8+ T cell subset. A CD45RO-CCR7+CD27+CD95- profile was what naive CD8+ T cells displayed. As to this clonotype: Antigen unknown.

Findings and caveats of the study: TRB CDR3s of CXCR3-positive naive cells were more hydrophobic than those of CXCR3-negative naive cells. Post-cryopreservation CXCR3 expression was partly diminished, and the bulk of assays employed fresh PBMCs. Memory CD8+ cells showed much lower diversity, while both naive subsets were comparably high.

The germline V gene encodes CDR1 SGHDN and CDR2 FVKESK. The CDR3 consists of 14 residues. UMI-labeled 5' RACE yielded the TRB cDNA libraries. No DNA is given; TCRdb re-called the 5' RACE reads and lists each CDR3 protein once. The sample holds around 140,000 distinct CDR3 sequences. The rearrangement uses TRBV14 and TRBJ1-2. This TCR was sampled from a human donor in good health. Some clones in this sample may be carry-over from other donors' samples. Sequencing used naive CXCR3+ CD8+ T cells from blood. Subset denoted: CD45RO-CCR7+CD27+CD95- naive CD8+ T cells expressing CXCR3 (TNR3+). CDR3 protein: CASSQVVANYGYTF.